The TCR beta chain described here comes from a study of T cells in Graves' hyperthyroidism and ophthalmopathy. There were TCR beta CDR3 regions amplified from RNA transcripts. The HTBI primer set drove a first-round RT-PCR of the TCR CDR3. Each CDR3 protein is one row after TCRdb ran MiXCR on the multiplex PCR reads. This sample has about half a million distinct CDR3 sequences, with 22% found just once. The CDR3 sequence is 12 residues long. Germline CDR1 DFQATT, CDR2 SNEGSKA (reference sequence). This clonotype was detected ten times or more. Sequencing was done on a sample of blood. The chain carries TRBV20-1 and TRBJ2-3; 8 bases agree with TRBD2. The clonotype originates from a woman between 65 and 79 years old with Graves' ophthalmopathy. In DNA form, the CDR3 reads TGCAGCGGGGGGGCGTTCACAGATACGCAGTATTTT. Encoded protein: CSGGAFTDTQYF.